A single sample is the source of the 22 T cell receptor beta chains below, sequenced in a study of blood T cell repertoires in COVID-19. Some clones are missing from TCRdb's copy, which holds only in-frame ones; the method was immunoSEQ multiplex PCR. The sample holds about 36,000 clones; roughly four fifths are singletons and the top ten take around two fifths. What was sequenced was peripheral blood. These receptors came from a human donor in a cohort sampled during active or convalescent COVID-19. The donor label of this sample is uncertain.

In this sample, this clone turned up once. The gene calls are TRBV4-3 and TRBJ1-2; D unresolved. From germline, CDR1 is LGHNA and CDR2 YSLEER. V gave up 0 bases and J gave up 4 bases, with 6 bases separating them. The CDR3 runs to 13 residues. The CDR3, as DNA: TGCGCCAGCAGCCAAGAGTTCAGCTATGGCTACACCTTC. It codes for CASSQEFSYGYTF.

The V and J genes are TRBV2 and TRBJ2-5, with 14 bases identical to TRBD2. Germline trimming cut 6 bases from V and 5 bases from J; bases unmatched to any gene: 8. Germline CDR1 reads SNHLY; CDR2 reads FYNNEI. The CDR3 totals 16 residues. The CDR3 nucleotides read TGTGCCAGCAGCGGGACTAGCGGGAGCCCTGGGGAGACCCAGTACTTC. Its protein is CASSGTSGSPGETQYF. The full variable domain, its missing parts supplied by reference TRBV2 and TRBJ2-5, is EPEVTQTPSHQVTQMGQEVILRCVPISNHLYFYWYRQILGQKVEFLVSFYNNEISEKSEIFDDQFSVERPDGSNFTLKIRSTKLEDSAMYFCASSGTSGSPGETQYFGPGTRLLVL.

The chain links TRBV11-2 to TRBJ2-6, with D possibly matching TRBD2 (5 bases). The CDR3 loop spans 15 amino acids. V lost 3 bases to trimming and J lost 2 bases, with 8 bases between them. Germline CDR1 and CDR2: SGHAT and FQNNGV. This CDR3 is CASSLRAPGANVLTF. CDR3 sequence (DNA): TGTGCCAGCAGCTTGCGGGCTCCTGGGGCCAACGTCCTGACTTTC.

The rearrangement uses TRBV3-1 (or the pseudogene TRBV3-2) and TRBJ2-3, with 9 bases fitting TRBD2. The J segment lost 2 bases and the V segment lost 3 bases, leaving 6 bases of the junction unmatched. The V gene's germline CDR1 is LGHDT and CDR2 YNNKEL (reference sequence). The CDR3 is 16 amino acids. CDR3 nucleotide sequence: TGTGCCAGCAGCCAGGTTCTAGCGGGAATCACAGATACGCAGTATTTT. Its translation is CASSQVLAGITDTQYF.

The rearrangement uses TRBV7-9 and TRBJ2-3, with 13 bases identical to TRBD2. CDR1 is SEHNR and CDR2 is FQNEAQ in the germline V gene (reference sequence). J was trimmed by 2 bases and V by 4 bases; bases with no gene match: 9. This CDR3 has 18 amino acids. CDR3 DNA: TGTGCCAGCAGCTCCCCCGGGACTAGCGGGACCCACACAGATACGCAGTATTTT. Its protein is CASSSPGTSGTHTDTQYF.

The chain has TRBV6-4 and TRBJ1-1, with TRBD1 as a possible D gene (6 bases). CDR1 MRHNA and CDR2 SNTAGT come from the germline V gene. The V end was cut by 4 bases, the J end by 4 bases, with 16 bases between. The CDR3 covers 15 residues. The CDR3 region has the DNA TGTGCCAGCAGTGTAGGCCCGGGAGGGGGCACTGAAGCTTTCTTT. Its translation: CASSVGPGGGTEAFF.

This sequence joins TRBV29-1 and TRBJ2-1; 10 nucleotides match TRBD1. The CDR3 has 14 amino acids. J lost 7 bases, V lost 7 bases, and 10 bases had no gene match. Per the germline V gene, CDR1 is SQVTM and CDR2 is ANQGSEA. This CDR3 reads CSAPGQGSGNEQFF. In nucleotides, the CDR3 is TGCAGCGCTCCGGGACAGGGGTCAGGGAATGAGCAGTTCTTC.

This clone was detected a few times. The chain uses TRBV4-2 and TRBJ2-1; the D is unclear. V was clipped by 3 bases and J by 9 bases, with 12 bases between them. CDR1 is LGHNA and CDR2 is YNFKEQ in the germline V gene. CDR3 length: 13 residues. CDR3 region: CASSHQLSLEQFF. For the CDR3, the DNA is TGTGCCAGCAGCCATCAACTTTCCCTTGAGCAGTTCTTC.

V usage is TRBV30 and J usage is TRBJ2-1; 7 nucleotides match TRBD1. The junction had 8 bases not matched to a gene; V was cut back by 2 bases and J by 7 bases. This CDR3 is built from 14 residues. Per the germline V gene, CDR1 is GTSNPN and CDR2 is SVGIG (reference sequence). The CDR3 sequence is CAWSPGTVTNEQFF. In DNA, the CDR3 is TGTGCCTGGAGTCCTGGGACAGTTACTAATGAGCAGTTCTTC.

This rearrangement joins TRBV5-5 to TRBJ1-5; 8 bases line up with TRBD1. The J segment lost 7 bases and the V segment lost 3 bases, leaving 12 bases of the junction unmatched. The length of the CDR3 is 16 residues. Germline CDR1 and CDR2: SGHKS and YYEKEE (reference sequence). The CDR3 protein is CASSYTSGQGGQPQHF. The DNA for the CDR3 is TGTGCCAGCAGCTATACATCCGGACAGGGAGGCCAGCCCCAGCATTTT.

This rearrangement joins TRBV30 to TRBJ1-1; D uncertain. The germline gives CDR1 GTSNPN, CDR2 SVGIG (reference sequence). This CDR3 is 14 amino acids long. Trimming took 3 bases from V and 5 from J, leaving 16 bases between them. CDR3 DNA: TGTGCCTGGAGCCCACTTCGGGGTTGGACTGAAGCTTTCTTT. Translated, it gives CAWSPLRGWTEAFF.

The V and J genes are TRBV9 and TRBJ2-5; 8 positions agree with TRBD1. The CDR3 is 16 residues long. V was clipped by 4 bases and J by 5 bases; unmatched bases: 13. From germline, CDR1 is SGDLS and CDR2 YYNGEE. The CDR3 DNA follows: TGTGCCAGCAGCCCGGGGGTTCAGGGGGCCTGGGAGACCCAGTACTTC. This codes for CASSPGVQGAWETQYF.

V usage is TRBV7-2 and J usage is TRBJ2-1; TRBD1 is a possible D gene (6 bases). V was clipped by 1 base and J by 8 bases, with 9 bases between them. The CDR3 totals 13 residues. Germline V CDR1 and CDR2: SGHTA, FQGNSA. The CDR3 DNA follows: TGTGCCAGCAGCTTAGTGGGGGCGGATGAGCAGTTCTTC. Translated, it gives CASSLVGADEQFF.

The V gene is TRBV14, the J gene TRBJ1-4; D remains ambiguous. The germline gives CDR1 SGHDN, CDR2 FVKESK. The germline V and J ends were trimmed by 5 bases and 7 bases, with 11 bases remaining between them. The CDR3 length is 13 residues. In DNA form, the CDR3 reads TGTGCCAGCAGCTTGAACGAGGCTGAAAAACTGTTTTTT. This translates into CASSLNEAEKLFF.

Here the CDR3 DNA reads TGTGCCAGCAGTCTGACAGGGGGACGCTCCTATAATTCACCCCTCCACTTT. It yields the protein CASSLTGGRSYNSPLHF. The rearrangement links TRBV6-6 to TRBJ1-6; 9 positions match TRBD1. The CDR3 is 17 amino acids. V shed 5 bases and J 0 bases; nucleotides not matched to a gene: 5. Per germline, CDR1 MNHNY and CDR2 SVGAGI (reference sequence).

The chain combines TRBV5-5 with TRBJ2-5, with D perhaps matching TRBD1 (6 bases). Germline V gene sequence: CDR1 SGHKS, CDR2 YYEKEE (reference sequence). The V gene lost 0 bases and the J gene lost 5 bases, with 14 bases spanning the gap. The CDR3 is made up of 15 amino acids. The CDR3 loop is CASSLAGQNGETQYF. The CDR3 region has the DNA TGTGCCAGCAGCTTGGCCGGACAGAATGGCGAGACCCAGTACTTC.

V and J are TRBV7-3 and TRBJ2-1; D is ambiguous. This CDR3 comprises 13 residues. Trimming took 1 base from V and 5 from J, leaving 6 bases between them. From germline, CDR1 is SGHTA and CDR2 FQGTGA. DNA for the CDR3: TGTGCCAGCAGCTTAAATCACAACAATGAGCAGTTCTTC. Translated: CASSLNHNNEQFF. Variable domain in full (rest from reference TRBV7-3 and TRBJ2-1): GAGVSQTPSNKVTEKGKYVELRCDPISGHTALYWYRQSLGQGPEFLIYFQGTGAADDSGLPNDRFFAVRPEGSVSTLKIQRTERGDSAVYLCASSLNHNNEQFFGPGTRLTVL.

The rearrangement uses TRBV15 and TRBJ1-4; unclear D gene. CDR1 is LNHNV and CDR2 is YYDKDF in the germline V gene (reference sequence). V was cut by 0 bases and J by 1 base, with 6 bases left in between. The CDR3 has 15 residues. This chain's CDR3 is CATSREFQTNEKLFF. The CDR3 DNA reads TGTGCCACCAGCAGAGAATTTCAAACTAATGAAAAACTGTTTTTT.

The gene calls are TRBV6-6 and TRBJ2-1; 11 bases line up with TRBD2. The CDR3 consists of 15 residues. The germline V gene encodes CDR1 MNHNY and CDR2 SVGAGI (reference sequence). Trimming took 3 bases from V and 4 from J; bases not matched to a gene: 2. For the CDR3, the DNA is TGTGCCAGCAGTTATGGGACTAGCGGATACAATGAGCAGTTCTTC. Its protein is CASSYGTSGYNEQFF.

The rearrangement joins TRBV5-1 to TRBJ2-7, with TRBD2 matching over 7 bases. Germline V gene sequence: CDR1 SGHRS, CDR2 YFSETQ. The CDR3 runs to 16 residues. V gave up 4 bases and J gave up 0 bases; unmatched junction bases: 10. The CDR3 spells CASSPAASGRSYEQYF. The CDR3, as DNA: TGCGCCAGCAGCCCCGCGGCTAGCGGCCGCTCCTACGAGCAGTACTTC.

This clone was found once. This sequence joins TRBV7-3 and TRBJ2-1; 11 bases are a match to TRBD2. J lost 3 bases, V lost 9 bases, and 1 base had no gene match. Germline values: CDR1 SGHTA, CDR2 FQGTGA. CDR3 length: 13 residues. The CDR3 protein is CARTSGVYNEQFF. In nucleotides, the CDR3 is TGTGCCAGGACTAGCGGGGTCTACAATGAGCAGTTCTTC.

The rearrangement links TRBV7-9 to TRBJ2-3, with 9 bases fitting TRBD1. J lost 4 bases, V lost 5 bases, and 7 bases had no gene match. The CDR3 is 15 amino acids. Looked up from germline, CDR1 is SEHNR and CDR2 is FQNEAQ (reference sequence). In nucleotides, the CDR3 is TGTGCCAGCAGCCTATACAGGGGGCTGGCAGATACGCAGTATTTT. Its translation is CASSLYRGLADTQYF.